In this sample, the clone carrying this T cell receptor (beta chain) turned up a few times. MiXCR, run by TCRdb on the reads, gives a single entry per CDR3 protein. The table shows about 200,000 distinct CDR3 sequences, with roughly 9.8% occurring only once. These data come from a study of T cell repertoires in cytomegalovirus infection. The ends lost 3 bases at V and 7 bases at J; junction bases unmatched: 8. Germline values: CDR1 LNHDA, CDR2 SQIVND (reference sequence). This CDR3 spans 16 amino acids. The chain recombines TRBV19 with TRBJ2-5; TRBD2 agrees at 13 bases. This clonotype originated in a human donor in good health (CMV status not recorded). Some clones in this sample may be carry-over from other donors' samples. Sequencing used PBMCs. In DNA, the CDR3 is TGTGCCAGTAGTATTTCGACTAGCGGGGGGTACGGGACCCAGTACTTC. Its translation: CASSISTSGGYGTQYF.